This T cell receptor (beta chain) was recovered during a study of response to subunit inactivated influenza vaccine. Overall study results and limits: After each seasonal influenza vaccination, few new T cells are recruited, the authors suggested.

TCRdb reanalysed the RT-PCR reads using MiXCR and keeps one entry per CDR3 protein. The data show approximately 160,000 distinct CDR3 sequences, around 11% seen once. The germline gives CDR1 SGHDT, CDR2 YYEEEE. The length of the CDR3 is 14 residues. Deletions cut 2 bases from V and 4 bases from J, with 9 bases between. The table lists this clonotype with a few counts. Its antigen is not identified. This sequence joins TRBV5-6 and TRBJ2-2; D remains unclear. The clonotype was recovered from a man aged 45 to 70 who received an inactivated influenza vaccine. Sequences were derived from CD8+ T cells sorted from PBMCs, sampled less than 30 months after vaccination. This CDR3 reads CASSFLNPTGELFF. The DNA of the CDR3 is TGTGCCAGCAGCTTTTTGAATCCCACCGGGGAGCTGTTTTTT.